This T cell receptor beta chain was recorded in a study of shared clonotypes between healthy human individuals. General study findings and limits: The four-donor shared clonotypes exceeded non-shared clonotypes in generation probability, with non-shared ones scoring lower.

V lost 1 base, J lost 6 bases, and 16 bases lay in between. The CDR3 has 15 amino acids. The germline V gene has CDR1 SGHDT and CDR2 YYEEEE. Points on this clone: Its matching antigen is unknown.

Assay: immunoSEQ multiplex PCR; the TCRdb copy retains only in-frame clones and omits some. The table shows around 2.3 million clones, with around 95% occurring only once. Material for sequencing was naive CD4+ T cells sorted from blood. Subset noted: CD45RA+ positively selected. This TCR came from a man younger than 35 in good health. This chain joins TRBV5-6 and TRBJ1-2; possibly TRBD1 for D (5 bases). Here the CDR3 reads CASSLKSGREHGYTF. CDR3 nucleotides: TGTGCCAGCAGCTTGAAATCGGGCAGGGAGCATGGCTACACCTTC.